A single sample is the source of the 21 T cell receptor beta chains below, sequenced in a study of cytomegalovirus exposure and HLA in healthy donors. The PCR made use of 60 Vbeta and 13 Jbeta primers. The table came from immunoSEQ multiplex PCR; TCRdb's copy has only in-frame clones and leaves some out. The sample includes 200,000 to 250,000 clones, over 65% seen only once; the top ten take about 14%. The source material was PBMCs. Receptors were obtained from a man aged 40-55 years in good health and CMV-seronegative.

The chain joins TRBV7-9 to TRBJ2-5; D possibly corresponds to TRBD1 (5 bases). In germline, CDR1 is SEHNR, CDR2 FQNEAQ (reference sequence). This CDR3 is 15 amino acids long. Trimming took 5 bases from V and 4 from J, leaving 17 bases between them. The CDR3 nucleotides are TGTGCCAGCAGCCCTCCAGGGTACTTGGGAGAGACCCAGTACTTC. As protein: CASSPPGYLGETQYF.

The CDR3 loop is CASRLRDSNIYGYTF. CDR3 bases: TGTGCCAGCAGACTCCGGGACAGCAACATCTATGGCTACACCTTC. V gene TRBV6-4 combines with J gene TRBJ1-2; 7 nucleotides agree with TRBD1. Unmatched junction bases numbered 11, after V lost 6 bases and J lost 4 bases. The CDR3 is 15 residues long. Germline CDR1 MRHNA, CDR2 SNTAGT.

V usage is TRBV19 and J usage is TRBJ2-7, with 8 bases identical to TRBD1. The CDR3 totals 15 residues. J gave up 3 bases and V 6 bases, and 10 bases lay outside the gene matches. Germline lookup yields CDR1 LNHDA and CDR2 SQIVND (reference sequence). The CDR3 nucleotides read TGTGCCAGTAGCACCCTTCCAGGGGGCCTCTACGAGCAGTACTTC. This gives the protein CASSTLPGGLYEQYF.

The V call is TRBV7-9, the J call TRBJ2-7, with 7 bases identical to TRBD2. Germline CDR1 reads SEHNR; CDR2 reads FQNEAQ (reference sequence). The CDR3 covers 15 residues. V trimming: 5 bases; J trimming: 3 bases; junction bases outside the gene matches: 10. The CDR3: CASSPGSSGFYEQYF. The CDR3 DNA sequence: TGTGCCAGCAGCCCGGGTTCTAGCGGATTCTACGAGCAGTACTTC.

This clone was detected a few times. This chain joins TRBV28 and TRBJ2-7; 11 bases map to TRBD1. This CDR3 comprises 19 residues. J lost 6 bases, V lost 6 bases, and 22 bases had no gene match. The V gene's germline CDR1 is MDHEN and CDR2 SYDVKM. Here the CDR3 DNA reads TGTGCCAGCAGCCCGGACAGGGGGCCGGTGGGGTGGGTGCCACTCGAGCAGTACTTC. As protein: CASSPDRGPVGWVPLEQYF.

The V and J genes are TRBV18 and TRBJ2-1; TRBD1 might be the D (5 bases). The V and J ends lost 6 bases and 2 bases respectively, with 8 bases between them. The CDR3 is made up of 13 amino acids. Germline lookup yields CDR1 KGHSH and CDR2 LQKENI. The CDR3 reads CASSPRAYNEQFF. The CDR3 nucleotides are TGTGCCAGCTCTCCCAGGGCCTACAATGAGCAGTTCTTC.

The V gene is TRBV6-6, the J gene TRBJ2-5, with a tentative D call TRBD2 (7 bases). CDR3 size: 14 residues. Trimming removed 6 bases at V and 1 base at J, with 12 bases between. Looked up from germline, CDR1 is MNHNY and CDR2 is SVGAGI (reference sequence). CDR3 in amino acids: CASSLGGVQETQYF. The CDR3 DNA is TGTGCCAGCAGCCTAGGGGGGGTCCAAGAGACCCAGTACTTC.

The chain is built from TRBV5-6 and TRBJ1-6; weak D call: TRBD1 (5 bases). Germline assignment: CDR1 SGHDT and CDR2 YYEEEE. This CDR3 has 14 amino acids. The ends were cut back, 0 bases at V and 10 bases at J, with 11 bases in the middle. CDR3: CASSLGRVWSPLHF. CDR3 nucleotide sequence: TGTGCCAGCAGCTTGGGCAGGGTATGGTCACCCCTCCACTTT.

The chain uses TRBV28 and TRBJ2-3; either TRBD1 or TRBD2 may fit D (7 bases each). In germline, CDR1 is MDHEN, CDR2 SYDVKM. Trimming left V 10 bases short and J 6 bases short, with 14 bases between. This CDR3 is built from 12 residues. In DNA, the CDR3 is TGTGCCACCAGGGGGGGGCCCGATACGCAGTATTTT. It codes for CATRGGPDTQYF.

The chain has TRBV6-1 and TRBJ1-4; the match to TRBD1 covers 9 bases. Germline V lookup: CDR1 MNHNS, CDR2 SASEGT. The V gene end was trimmed by 6 bases and the J gene end by 5 bases; junction bases not matched to a gene: 4. There are 14 residues in the CDR3. The CDR3 reads CASSGTGKNEKLFF. CDR3 DNA sequence: TGTGCCAGCAGCGGGACAGGGAAGAATGAAAAACTGTTTTTT.

V is TRBV7-2 and J is TRBJ1-2; 11 bases match TRBD1. V lost 1 base and J lost 4; bases outside the gene matches: 2. Looked up from germline, CDR1 is SGHTA and CDR2 is FQGNSA. The CDR3 length is 15 residues. The CDR3 coding sequence is TGTGCCAGCAGCTTAGGGACAGGGGGCGGCTATGGCTACACCTTC. It encodes CASSLGTGGGYGYTF.

The chain combines TRBV5-1 with TRBJ1-2; D not certain. The CDR3 is 13 residues long. Trimming shortened V by 6 bases and J by 0 bases, and 9 bases separated the two germline ends. The germline gives CDR1 SGHRS, CDR2 YFSETQ. The CDR3 sequence is CASTPGANYGYTF. For the CDR3, the DNA is TGCGCCAGCACCCCCGGGGCTAACTATGGCTACACCTTC.

The chain recombines TRBV2 with TRBJ2-7, with TRBD1 identical over 8 bases. Germline V lookup: CDR1 SNHLY, CDR2 FYNNEI. There are 15 residues in the CDR3. V trimming: 0 bases; J trimming: 3 bases; junction bases outside the gene matches: 4. CDR3 nucleotide sequence: TGTGCCAGCAGTGAAGCTTGGACAGGGATCTACGAGCAGTACTTC. This sequence encodes CASSEAWTGIYEQYF.

This chain connects TRBV5-1 to TRBJ2-1; the match to TRBD2 covers 9 bases. Germline assignment: CDR1 SGHRS and CDR2 YFSETQ. The CDR3 consists of 16 residues. The trim removed 0 bases at V and 8 bases at J, leaving 9 bases unmatched. CDR3 nucleotide sequence: TGCGCCAGCAGCTTGGATGGCGGGGGGGCCTGGGATGAGCAGTTCTTC. Residues: CASSLDGGGAWDEQFF.

This sequence joins TRBV5-6 and TRBJ1-3; possible D gene TRBD1, 5 bases. Germline-derived CDR1 and CDR2 are SGHDT and YYEEEE. This CDR3 comprises 15 residues. Trimming cost V 3 bases and J 2 bases, with 12 bases left between them. For the CDR3, the DNA is TGTGCCAGCAGCTGGGGGGGGGACGCTGGAAACACCATATATTTT. It yields the protein CASSWGGDAGNTIYF.

This clone was found a few times. V and J are TRBV18 and TRBJ2-2, with TRBD2 identical over 7 bases. The V segment lost 0 bases and the J segment 7 bases; nucleotides outside the gene matches: 2. Germline-derived CDR1 and CDR2 are KGHSH and LQKENI. This CDR3 has 14 residues. CDR3 bases: TGTGCCAGCTCACCACCAGGCGGGAGCGGGGAGCTGTTTTTT. It encodes CASSPPGGSGELFF.

V usage is TRBV5-6 and J usage is TRBJ2-1, with 9 bases identical to TRBD2. J gave up 2 bases and V 4 bases, and 1 base lay outside the gene matches. The V gene's germline CDR1 is SGHDT and CDR2 YYEEEE. The CDR3 covers 14 residues. The CDR3 reads CASSGGGAYNEQFF. CDR3 in DNA: TGTGCCAGCAGCGGCGGGGGGGCCTACAATGAGCAGTTCTTC.

V gene TRBV18 combines with J gene TRBJ1-1, with no clear D. The CDR3 spans 13 residues. V shed 3 bases and J shed 3 bases, with 8 bases lying between them. CDR1 and CDR2 (germline): KGHSH, LQKENI. CDR3 nucleotide sequence: TGTGCCAGCTCACCCTACGAGTACACTGAAGCTTTCTTT. The encoded protein is CASSPYEYTEAFF.

The chain couples TRBV6-5 to TRBJ1-5; 7 bases are shared with TRBD1. The CDR3 has 14 amino acids. V shed 0 bases and J 9 bases; nucleotides not matched to a gene: 5. CDR1 is MNHEY and CDR2 is SVGAGI in the germline V gene. CDR3 in DNA: TGTGCCAGCAGTTACTCGAGTAGGGGGCTGCCCCAGCATTTT. The encoded protein is CASSYSSRGLPQHF.

The chain employs TRBV19 and TRBJ2-7; D is possibly TRBD1 (7 bases). Trimming pared 5 bases from V and 1 base from J, leaving 18 bases between. CDR1 and CDR2 (germline): LNHDA, SQIVND (reference sequence). This CDR3 is built from 16 residues. The CDR3 nucleotides are TGTGCCAGTAGTGGGACGGGGGACAGAGGTTCCTACGAGCAGTACTTC. Amino acids: CASSGTGDRGSYEQYF.

This chain connects TRBV5-1 to TRBJ1-1; 8 bases map to TRBD1. Unmatched junction bases numbered 8, after V lost 4 bases and J lost 0 bases. The CDR3 is 16 residues long. The germline gives CDR1 SGHRS, CDR2 YFSETQ. The CDR3 protein is CASSAGTGYMNTEAFF. Written as DNA, the CDR3 is TGCGCCAGCAGCGCCGGGACAGGTTACATGAACACTGAAGCTTTCTTT.